These 6 T cell receptor beta chains were all obtained from the same sample, sequenced in a study of blood T cell repertoires in COVID-19. The repertoire was sequenced with immunoSEQ multiplex PCR; TCRdb's copy has only in-frame clones and lacks some. The data hold roughly 200,000 clones, with 87% observed a single time. The sample was peripheral blood. All receptors come from a man in his sixties with active or convalescent COVID-19.

V and J are TRBV21-1 and TRBJ2-7; TRBD2 is the table's D call, not checked against the DNA. TRBV21-1 is described as a pseudogene. This CDR3 contains 18 residues. DNA of the CDR3: TGTGCCAGCAGCAAAGGTCCGACTAGCGGTATTACGAGTTGCGAGCAGTACTTC. Translating gives CASSKGPTSGITSCEQYF.

The genes are TRBV9 and TRBJ2-1, with 11 bases identical to TRBD2. After removal of 4 bases from V and 8 bases from J, the junction contained 11 bases not matched to a gene. This CDR3 is 16 amino acids long. Germline values: CDR1 SGDLS, CDR2 YYNGEE. The CDR3 loop is CASSTPLAGGRDEQFF. Here the CDR3 DNA reads TGTGCCAGCAGCACCCCTCTAGCGGGGGGCCGGGATGAGCAGTTCTTC.

V usage is TRBV5-1 and J usage is TRBJ2-1, with 7 nucleotides matching TRBD1. The length of the CDR3 is 15 residues. Trimming removed 5 bases from V and 4 bases from J; junction bases left unmatched: 9. Germline V lookup: CDR1 SGHRS, CDR2 YFSETQ. DNA for the CDR3: TGCGCCAGCAGGGCCGGGGACAGTGGGTACAATGAGCAGTTCTTC. Amino acid sequence: CASRAGDSGYNEQFF.

This clone was recorded once. This chain connects TRBV11-2 to TRBJ2-2; D is perhaps TRBD2 (5 bases). The CDR3 length is 14 residues. V was shortened by 4 bases and J by 4 bases, with 10 bases between the two germline ends. Germline CDR1 SGHAT, CDR2 FQNNGV. The CDR3 is CASSSRDSTGELFF. The CDR3 region has the DNA TGTGCCAGCAGCTCGAGGGATTCCACCGGGGAGCTGTTTTTT.

The V call is TRBV18, the J call TRBJ1-2, with D hard to call. Germline CDR1 and CDR2: KGHSH and LQKENI. The CDR3 totals 15 residues. Between the trimmed V and J ends, which lost 4 bases and 2 bases, there was a span of 14 bases. The chain's CDR3 is CASSRHPDTNYGYTF. The CDR3 coding sequence is TGTGCCAGCTCACGGCACCCCGACACGAACTATGGCTACACCTTC.

V and J are TRBV6-5 and TRBJ1-3, with 8 bases that match TRBD1. This CDR3 has 15 amino acids. V gave up 9 bases and J gave up 4 bases; unmatched junction bases: 11. Germline V gene sequence: CDR1 MNHEY, CDR2 SVGAGI. This CDR3 is CASRRQGTSGNTIYF. Here the CDR3 DNA reads TGTGCCAGTCGAAGACAGGGGACTTCCGGAAACACCATATATTTT.